This TCR beta chain emerged from a study of blood T cell repertoires in COVID-19. In the study overall: The origin of the acute and convalescent COVID-19 samples was the United States, Italy and Spain.

This CDR3 has 14 amino acids. Germline V gene data show CDR1 as KGHSH and CDR2 as LQKENI. Trimming shortened V by 3 bases and J by 5 bases, and 13 bases separated the two germline ends. The authors' processing: Reference gene primer amplification gave estimated nucleated cell counts. The data were produced by immunoSEQ multiplex PCR, yet TCRdb's version contains in-frame clones alone and is incomplete. The V and J calls and clone size were taken over from that table, and D and trimming were inferred from the DNA. The sample has 150,000 to 200,000 clones; approximately 88% are singletons. This rearrangement joins TRBV18 to TRBJ2-5; a possible D gene is TRBD1 (6 bases). The sequenced sample was peripheral blood. This clonotype originated in a man aged 40-50 years with acute or convalescent COVID-19. CDR3 sequence reads: CASSPEGVRETQYF. The DNA of the CDR3 is TGTGCCAGCTCACCTGAGGGGGTTCGGGAGACCCAGTACTTC.